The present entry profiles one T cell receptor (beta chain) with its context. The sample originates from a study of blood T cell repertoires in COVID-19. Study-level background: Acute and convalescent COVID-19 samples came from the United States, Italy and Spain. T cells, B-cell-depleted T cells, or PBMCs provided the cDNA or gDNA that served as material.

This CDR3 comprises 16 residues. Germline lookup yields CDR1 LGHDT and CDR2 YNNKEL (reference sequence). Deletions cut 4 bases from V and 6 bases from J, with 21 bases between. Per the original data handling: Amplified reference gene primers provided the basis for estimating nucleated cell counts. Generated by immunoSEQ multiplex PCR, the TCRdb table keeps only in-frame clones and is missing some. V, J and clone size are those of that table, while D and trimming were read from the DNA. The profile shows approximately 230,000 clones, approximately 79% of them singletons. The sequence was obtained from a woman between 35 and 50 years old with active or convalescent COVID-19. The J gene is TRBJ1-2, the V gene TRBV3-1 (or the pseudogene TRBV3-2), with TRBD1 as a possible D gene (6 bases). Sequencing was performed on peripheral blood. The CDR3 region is CASSPGTGGLVHGYTF. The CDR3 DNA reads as TGTGCCAGCAGCCCTGGTACGGGGGGGCTTGTTCATGGCTACACCTTC.